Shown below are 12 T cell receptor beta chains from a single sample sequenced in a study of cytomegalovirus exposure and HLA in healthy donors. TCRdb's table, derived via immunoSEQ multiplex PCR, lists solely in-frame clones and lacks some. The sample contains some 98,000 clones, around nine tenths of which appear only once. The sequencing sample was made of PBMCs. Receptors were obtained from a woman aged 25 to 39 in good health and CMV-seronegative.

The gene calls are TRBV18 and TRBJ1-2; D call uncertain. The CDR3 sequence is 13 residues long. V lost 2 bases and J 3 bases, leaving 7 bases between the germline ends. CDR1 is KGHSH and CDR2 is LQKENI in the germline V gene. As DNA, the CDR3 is TGTGCCAGCTCACCAATGGCGGACTATGGCTACACCTTC. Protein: CASSPMADYGYTF.

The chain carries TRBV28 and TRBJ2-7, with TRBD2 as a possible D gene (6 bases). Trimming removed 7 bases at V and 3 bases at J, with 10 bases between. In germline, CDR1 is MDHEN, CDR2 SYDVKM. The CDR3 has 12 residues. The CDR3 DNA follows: TGTGCCAGCACGGGAGTAGGCTACGAGCAGTACTTC. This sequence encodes CASTGVGYEQYF.

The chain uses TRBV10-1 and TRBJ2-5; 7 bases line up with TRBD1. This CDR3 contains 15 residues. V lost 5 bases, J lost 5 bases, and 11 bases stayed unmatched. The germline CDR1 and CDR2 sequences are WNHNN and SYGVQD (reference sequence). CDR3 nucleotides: TGCGCCAGCAGTCCTCTGACAGGGCCGGGGGAGACCCAGTACTTC. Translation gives CASSPLTGPGETQYF.

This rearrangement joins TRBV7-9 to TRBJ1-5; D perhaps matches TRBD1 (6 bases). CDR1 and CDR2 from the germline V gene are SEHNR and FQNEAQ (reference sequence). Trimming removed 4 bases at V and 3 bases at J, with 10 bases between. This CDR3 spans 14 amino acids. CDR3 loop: CASSWTVDNQPQHF. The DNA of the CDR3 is TGTGCCAGCAGCTGGACAGTGGACAATCAGCCCCAGCATTTT. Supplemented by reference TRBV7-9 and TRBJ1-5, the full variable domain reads DTGVSQNPRHKITKRGQNVTFRCDPISEHNRLYWYRQTLGQGPEFLTYFQNEAQLEKSRLLSDRFSAERPKGSFSTLEIQRTEQGDSAMYLCASSWTVDNQPQHFGDGTRLSIL.

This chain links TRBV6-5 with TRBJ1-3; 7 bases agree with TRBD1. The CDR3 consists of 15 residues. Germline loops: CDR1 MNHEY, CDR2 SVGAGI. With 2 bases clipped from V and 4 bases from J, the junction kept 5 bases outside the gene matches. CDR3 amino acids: CASSYDGTVGNTIYF. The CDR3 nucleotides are TGTGCCAGCAGTTACGACGGGACAGTCGGAAACACCATATATTTT.

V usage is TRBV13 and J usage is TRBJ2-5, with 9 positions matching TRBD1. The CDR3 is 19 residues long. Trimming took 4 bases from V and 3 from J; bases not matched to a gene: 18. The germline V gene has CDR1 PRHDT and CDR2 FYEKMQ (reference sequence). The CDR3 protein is CASSSYTHRGPHREETQYF. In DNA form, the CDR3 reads TGTGCCAGCAGCTCCTACACCCACAGGGGGCCTCACCGGGAAGAGACCCAGTACTTC. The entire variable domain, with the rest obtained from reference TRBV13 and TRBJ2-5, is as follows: AAGVIQSPRHLIKEKRETATLKCYPIPRHDTVYWYQQGPGQDPQFLISFYEKMQSDKGSIPDRFSAQQFSDYHSELNMSSLELGDSALYFCASSSYTHRGPHREETQYFGPGTRLLVL.

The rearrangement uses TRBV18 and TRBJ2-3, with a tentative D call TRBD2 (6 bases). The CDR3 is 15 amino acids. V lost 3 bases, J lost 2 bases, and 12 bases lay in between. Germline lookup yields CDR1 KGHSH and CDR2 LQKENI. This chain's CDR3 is CASSPLGGATDTQYF. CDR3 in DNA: TGTGCCAGCTCACCTTTAGGAGGGGCCACAGATACGCAGTATTTT. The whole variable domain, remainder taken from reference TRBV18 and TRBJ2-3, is NAGVMQNPRHLVRRRGQEARLRCSPMKGHSHVYWYRQLPEEGLKFMVYLQKENIIDESGMPKERFSAEFPKEGPSILRIQQVVRGDSAAYFCASSPLGGATDTQYFGPGTRLTVL.

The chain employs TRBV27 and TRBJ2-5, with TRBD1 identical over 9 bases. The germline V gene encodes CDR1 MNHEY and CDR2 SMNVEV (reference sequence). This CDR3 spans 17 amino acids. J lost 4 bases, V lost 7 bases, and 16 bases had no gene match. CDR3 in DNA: TGTGCCAGCAAGGGACAGGGCATTTATAACCAACCAGAGACCCAGTACTTC. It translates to CASKGQGIYNQPETQYF.

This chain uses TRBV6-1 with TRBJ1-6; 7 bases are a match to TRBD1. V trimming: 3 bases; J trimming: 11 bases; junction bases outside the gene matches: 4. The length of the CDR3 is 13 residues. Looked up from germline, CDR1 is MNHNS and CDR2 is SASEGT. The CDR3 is CASSDLQGPPLHF. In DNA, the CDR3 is TGTGCCAGCAGTGATCTACAGGGGCCACCCCTCCACTTT.

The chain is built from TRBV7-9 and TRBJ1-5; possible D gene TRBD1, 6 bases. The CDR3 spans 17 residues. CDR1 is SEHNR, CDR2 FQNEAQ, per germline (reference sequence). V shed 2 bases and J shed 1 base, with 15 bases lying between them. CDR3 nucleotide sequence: TGTGCCAGCAGCTTATCCCCAGGGGACGACAGCAATCAGCCCCAGCATTTT. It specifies CASSLSPGDDSNQPQHF. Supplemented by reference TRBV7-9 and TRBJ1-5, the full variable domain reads DTGVSQNPRHKITKRGQNVTFRCDPISEHNRLYWYRQTLGQGPEFLTYFQNEAQLEKSRLLSDRFSAERPKGSFSTLEIQRTEQGDSAMYLCASSLSPGDDSNQPQHFGDGTRLSIL.

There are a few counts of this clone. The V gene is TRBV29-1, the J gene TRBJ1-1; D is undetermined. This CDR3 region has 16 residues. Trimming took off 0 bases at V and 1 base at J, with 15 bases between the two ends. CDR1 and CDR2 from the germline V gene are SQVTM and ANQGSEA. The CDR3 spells CSVEDMPGAWNTEAFF. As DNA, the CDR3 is TGCAGCGTTGAAGATATGCCGGGAGCCTGGAACACTGAAGCTTTCTTT. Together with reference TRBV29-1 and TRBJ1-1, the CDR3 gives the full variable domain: SAVISQKPSRDICQRGTSLTIQCQVDSQVTMMFWYRQQPGQSLTLIATANQGSEATYESGFVIDKFPISRPNLTFSTLTVSNMSPEDSSIYLCSVEDMPGAWNTEAFFGQGTRLTVV.

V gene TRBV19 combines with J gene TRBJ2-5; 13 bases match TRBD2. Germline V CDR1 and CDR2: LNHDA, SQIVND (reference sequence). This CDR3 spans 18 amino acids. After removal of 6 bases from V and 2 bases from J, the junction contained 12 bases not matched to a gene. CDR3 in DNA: TGTGCCAGTAGCCATCGGACTAGCGGGGGCCGGAAGCAAGAGACCCAGTACTTC. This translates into CASSHRTSGGRKQETQYF. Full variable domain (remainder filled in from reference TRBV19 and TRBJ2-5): DGGITQSPKYLFRKEGQNVTLSCEQNLNHDAMYWYRQDPGQGLRLIYYSQIVNDFQKGDIAEGYSVSREKKESFPLTVTSAQKNPTAFYLCASSHRTSGGRKQETQYFGPGTRLLVL.